The 16 T cell receptor beta chains listed next were all sequenced from one sample in a study of identical twins' blood T cells. TCRdb reprocessed the 5' RACE reads via MiXCR and lists one record per CDR3 protein. Of 400,000 or so distinct CDR3 sequences detected, roughly 30% appear once; the ten largest clones hold more than 5.5%. Sequenced sample: PBMCs. All receptors derive from a woman aged 18 to 55 in good health.

This clonotype was recorded at least ten times. The rearrangement links TRBV12-5 to TRBJ1-1, with TRBD1 as a possible D gene (5 bases). CDR3 length: 16 amino acids. Germline CDR1 is LGHNT and CDR2 is FRNRAP. The V end lost 3 bases, the J end lost 3 bases, and 17 bases lay between the germline ends. Written as DNA, the CDR3 is TGTGCTAGTGGTTTAGGGTTCGGGGGACGCGACACTGAAGCTTTCTTT. Its protein product is CASGLGFGGRDTEAFF.

The rearrangement joins TRBV9 to TRBJ2-5; no firm D call. The CDR3 consists of 13 residues. Germline values: CDR1 SGDLS, CDR2 YYNGEE. V lost 4 bases and J lost 4, with 11 bases in between. CDR3 nucleotide sequence: TGTGCCAGCAGCAATGGAGTGAGAGAGACCCAGTACTTC. Encoded protein: CASSNGVRETQYF. Variable domain in full (rest from reference TRBV9 and TRBJ2-5): DSGVTQTPKHLITATGQRVTLRCSPRSGDLSVYWYQQSLDQGLQFLIQYYNGEERAKGNILERFSAQQFPDLHSELNLSSLELGDSALYFCASSNGVRETQYFGPGTRLLVL.

The J gene is TRBJ2-7, the V gene TRBV5-1; D ambiguous. CDR1 is SGHRS, CDR2 YFSETQ, per germline. The ends were cut back, 5 bases at V and 1 base at J, with 13 bases in the middle. The CDR3 length is 14 residues. The CDR3 DNA sequence: TGCGCCAGCAGGCCTACCACAGCTTCCTACGAGCAGTACTTC. This encodes CASRPTTASYEQYF. Drawing the rest from reference TRBV5-1 and TRBJ2-7, the complete variable domain is KAGVTQTPRYLIKTRGQQVTLSCSPISGHRSVSWYQQTPGQGLQFLFEYFSETQRNKGNFPGRFSGRQFSNSRSEMNVSTLELGDSALYLCASRPTTASYEQYFGPGTRLTVT.

The chain carries TRBV7-8 and TRBJ1-5, with D possibly TRBD1 on 6 matching bases. V lost 5 bases, J lost 6 bases, and 11 bases lay in between. The germline gives CDR1 SGHVS, CDR2 FQNEAQ. This CDR3 contains 13 residues. DNA for the CDR3: TGTGCCAGCAGCATAGGGGGAAGTCAGCCCCAGCATTTT. Protein product: CASSIGGSQPQHF. The full variable domain, completed using reference TRBV7-8 and TRBJ1-5, is GAGVSQSPRYKVAKRGQDVALRCDPISGHVSLFWYQQALGQGPEFLTYFQNEAQLDKSGLPSDRFFAERPEGSVSTLKIQRTQQEDSAVYLCASSIGGSQPQHFGDGTRLSIL.

J is TRBJ1-5 and V is TRBV20-1, with D possibly matching TRBD1 (5 bases). Germline CDR1 reads DFQATT; CDR2 reads SNEGSKA (reference sequence). Trimming stripped 0 bases from V and 6 bases from J, with 12 bases between. This CDR3 is 14 amino acids long. The CDR3 coding sequence is TGCAGTGCTAGAGATTCCAGGGACGGTCAGCCCCAGCATTTT. It specifies CSARDSRDGQPQHF.

This clonotype was recorded a few times. The chain carries TRBV5-1 and TRBJ2-7, with TRBD1 identical over 8 bases. This CDR3 has 15 amino acids. Germline V gene lookup returns CDR1 SGHRS and CDR2 YFSETQ. V dropped 2 bases and J dropped 5; count of bases not matched to a gene: 9. CDR3 loop: CASSLQGQGTDEQYF. DNA of the CDR3: TGCGCCAGCAGCTTACAAGGACAGGGTACTGACGAGCAGTACTTC.

V is TRBV20-1 and J is TRBJ1-6; TRBD1 matches 10 bases. After removal of 6 bases from V and 7 bases from J, the junction contained 9 bases not matched to a gene. Germline loops: CDR1 DFQATT, CDR2 SNEGSKA (reference sequence). The CDR3 contains 15 residues. CDR3 DNA: TGCAGTGCCAAACTTCGACAGGGGGCGAATTCACCCCTCCACTTT. Translated, it gives CSAKLRQGANSPLHF.

This clonotype was counted many times. The chain joins TRBV4-3 to TRBJ1-3; D gene uncertain. Trimming removed 0 bases at V and 0 bases at J, with 12 bases between. The CDR3 is 17 residues long. The germline V gene has CDR1 LGHNA and CDR2 YSLEER. The CDR3 nucleotides are TGCGCCAGCAGCCAAGAGGCAATGCAATCCTCTGGAAACACCATATATTTT. Protein sequence: CASSQEAMQSSGNTIYF.

The chain carries TRBV5-8 and TRBJ2-7; unclear D gene. V lost 3 bases and J 4 bases, leaving 8 bases between the germline ends. The CDR3 is made up of 12 amino acids. Germline-derived CDR1 and CDR2 are SGHTS and YDEGEE. CDR3 sequence: CASSWTGYEQYF. CDR3 in DNA: TGTGCCAGCAGCTGGACGGGTTACGAGCAGTACTTC. The variable domain in full, completed from reference TRBV5-8 and TRBJ2-7, reads EAGVTQSPTHLIKTRGQQATLRCSPISGHTSVYWYQQALGLGLQFLLWYDEGEERNRGNFPPRFSGRQFPNYSSELNVNALELEDSALYLCASSWTGYEQYFGPGTRLTVT.

Turning to this clonotype: A much larger clone is a single base away; this may be a read error. This chain joins TRBV20-1 and TRBJ1-5; D is perhaps TRBD1 (5 bases). CDR1 and CDR2 (germline): DFQATT, SNEGSKA (reference sequence). Trimming took off 3 bases at V and 5 bases at J, with 20 bases between the two ends. The CDR3 is 16 amino acids. The CDR3 loop reads CSASLTTIRGDQPQHF. The CDR3 DNA reads as TGCAGTGCTAGTTTGACAACGATTCGGGGCGATCAGCCCCAGCATTTT.

J is TRBJ2-1 and V is TRBV7-9, with TRBD1 matching over 8 bases. This CDR3 contains 18 residues. After removal of 7 bases from V and 7 bases from J, the junction contained 21 bases not matched to a gene. CDR1 and CDR2 (germline): SEHNR, FQNEAQ (reference sequence). CDR3 residues: CASTQTRQGTPITNEQFF. In DNA, the CDR3 is TGTGCCAGCACCCAAACGAGACAGGGGACCCCCATTACAAATGAGCAGTTCTTC.

The V gene is TRBV29-1, the J gene TRBJ2-7, with 9 bases aligning to TRBD1. The CDR3 length is 12 residues. Looked up from germline, CDR1 is SQVTM and CDR2 is ANQGSEA. V dropped 5 bases and J dropped 8; count of bases not matched to a gene: 7. CDR3 bases: TGCAGCGTTCAGGGACAGGGCCTTAAGCAGTACTTC. Its protein product is CSVQGQGLKQYF.

CDR3 sequence (DNA): TGTGCCAGCAGCTTATGGGCCTCTAGCTCCTACAATGAGCAGTTCTTC. Amino acids: CASSLWASSSYNEQFF. The chain joins TRBV11-2 to TRBJ2-1; D not resolved. The V end lost 2 bases, the J end lost 0 bases, and 11 bases lay between the germline ends. This CDR3 contains 16 residues. CDR1 is SGHAT, CDR2 FQNNGV, per germline.

The count of this clonotype is one. The rearrangement links TRBV5-1 to TRBJ1-1, with D unclear. V was clipped by 2 bases and J by 7 bases, with 12 bases between them. There are 13 residues in the CDR3. In germline, CDR1 is SGHRS, CDR2 YFSETQ. The chain's CDR3 is CASSLFTQHEAFF. The CDR3 nucleotides read TGCGCCAGCAGCTTATTTACCCAGCATGAAGCTTTCTTT.

There are a few counts of this clonotype. The CDR3 DNA is TGTGCCAGCATCCAAAAGGGCCTCGGTGGCTACACCTTC. Translated, it gives CASIQKGLGGYTF. The chain carries TRBV6-6 and TRBJ1-2, with unresolved D. The V and J ends lost 7 bases and 7 bases respectively, with 16 bases between them. The germline V gene has CDR1 MNHNY and CDR2 SVGAGI (reference sequence). The length of the CDR3 is 13 residues.

This clonotype was counted many times. CDR3 amino acids: CASRGVYEQYF. The CDR3 coding sequence is TGTGCCAGCAGGGGAGTCTACGAGCAGTACTTC. The chain couples TRBV6-2 or TRBV6-3 to TRBJ2-7, with D perhaps TRBD2 (5 bases). The CDR3 is 11 amino acids. Germline CDR1 MNHEY, CDR2 SVGEGT. The V and J ends lost 6 bases and 3 bases respectively, with 6 bases between them.